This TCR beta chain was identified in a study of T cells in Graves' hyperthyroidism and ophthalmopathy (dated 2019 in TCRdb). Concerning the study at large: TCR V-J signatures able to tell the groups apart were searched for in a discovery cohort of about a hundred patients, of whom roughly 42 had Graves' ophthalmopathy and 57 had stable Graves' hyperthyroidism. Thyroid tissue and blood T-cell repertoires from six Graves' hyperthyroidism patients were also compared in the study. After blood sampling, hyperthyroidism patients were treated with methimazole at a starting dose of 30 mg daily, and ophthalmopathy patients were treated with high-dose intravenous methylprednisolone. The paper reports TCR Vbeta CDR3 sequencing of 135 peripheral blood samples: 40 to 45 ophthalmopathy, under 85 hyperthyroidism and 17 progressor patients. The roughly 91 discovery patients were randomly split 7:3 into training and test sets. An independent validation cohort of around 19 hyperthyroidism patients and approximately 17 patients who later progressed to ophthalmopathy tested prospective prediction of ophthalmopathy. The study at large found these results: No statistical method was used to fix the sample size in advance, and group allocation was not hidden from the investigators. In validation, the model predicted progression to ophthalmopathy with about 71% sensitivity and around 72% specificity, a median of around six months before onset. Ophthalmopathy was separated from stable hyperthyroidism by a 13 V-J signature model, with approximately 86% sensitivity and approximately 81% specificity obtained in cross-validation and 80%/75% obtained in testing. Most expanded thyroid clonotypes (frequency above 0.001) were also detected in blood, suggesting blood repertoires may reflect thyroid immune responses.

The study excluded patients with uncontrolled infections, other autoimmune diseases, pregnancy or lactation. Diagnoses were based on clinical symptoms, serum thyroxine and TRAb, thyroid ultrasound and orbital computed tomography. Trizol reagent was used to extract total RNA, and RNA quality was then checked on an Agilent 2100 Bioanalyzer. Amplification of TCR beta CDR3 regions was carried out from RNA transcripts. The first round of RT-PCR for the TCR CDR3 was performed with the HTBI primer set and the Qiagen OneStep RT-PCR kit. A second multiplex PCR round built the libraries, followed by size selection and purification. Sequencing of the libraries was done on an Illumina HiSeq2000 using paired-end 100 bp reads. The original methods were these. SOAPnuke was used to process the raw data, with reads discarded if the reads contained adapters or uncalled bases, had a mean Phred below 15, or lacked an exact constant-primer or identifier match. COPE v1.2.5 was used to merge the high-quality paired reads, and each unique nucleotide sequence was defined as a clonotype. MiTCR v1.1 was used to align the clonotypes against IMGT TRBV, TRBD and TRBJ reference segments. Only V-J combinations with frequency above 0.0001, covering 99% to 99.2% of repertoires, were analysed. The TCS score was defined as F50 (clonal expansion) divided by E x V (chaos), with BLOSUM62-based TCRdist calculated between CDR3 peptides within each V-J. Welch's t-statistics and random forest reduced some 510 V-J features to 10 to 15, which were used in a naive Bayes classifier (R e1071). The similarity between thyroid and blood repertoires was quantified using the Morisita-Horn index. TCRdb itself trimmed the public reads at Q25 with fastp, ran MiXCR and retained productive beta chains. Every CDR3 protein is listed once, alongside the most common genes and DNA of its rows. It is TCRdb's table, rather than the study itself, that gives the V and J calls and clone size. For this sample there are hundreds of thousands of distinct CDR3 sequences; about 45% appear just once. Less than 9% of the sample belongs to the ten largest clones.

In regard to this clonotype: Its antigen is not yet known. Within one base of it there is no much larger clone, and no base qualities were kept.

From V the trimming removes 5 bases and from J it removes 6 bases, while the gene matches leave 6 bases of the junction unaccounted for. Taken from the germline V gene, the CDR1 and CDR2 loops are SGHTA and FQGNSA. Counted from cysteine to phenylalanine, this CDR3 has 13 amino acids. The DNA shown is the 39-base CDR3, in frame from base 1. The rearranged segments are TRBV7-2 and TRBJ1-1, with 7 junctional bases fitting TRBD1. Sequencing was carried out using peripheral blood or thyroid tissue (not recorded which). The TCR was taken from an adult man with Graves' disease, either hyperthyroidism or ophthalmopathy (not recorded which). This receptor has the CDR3 CASSPPDRSEAFF. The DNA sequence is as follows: TGTGCCAGCAGCCCCCCGGACAGGTCTGAAGCTTTCTTT.